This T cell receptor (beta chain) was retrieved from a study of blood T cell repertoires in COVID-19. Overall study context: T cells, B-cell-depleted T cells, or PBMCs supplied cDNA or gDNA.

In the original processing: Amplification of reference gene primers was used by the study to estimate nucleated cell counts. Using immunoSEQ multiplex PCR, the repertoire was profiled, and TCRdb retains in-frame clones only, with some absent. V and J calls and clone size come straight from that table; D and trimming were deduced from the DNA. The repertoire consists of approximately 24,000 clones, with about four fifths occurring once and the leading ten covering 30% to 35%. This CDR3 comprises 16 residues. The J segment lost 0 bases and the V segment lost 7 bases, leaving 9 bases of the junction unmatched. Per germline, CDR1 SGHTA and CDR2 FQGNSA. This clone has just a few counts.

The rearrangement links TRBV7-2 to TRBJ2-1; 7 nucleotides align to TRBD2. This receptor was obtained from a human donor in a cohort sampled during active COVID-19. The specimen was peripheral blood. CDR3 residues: CASKLGTGGSYNEQFF. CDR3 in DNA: TGTGCCAGCAAGCTGGGTACGGGAGGCTCCTACAATGAGCAGTTCTTC.